The 31 T cell receptor beta chains presented below share a single source sample, sequenced in a study of T cells in Graves' hyperthyroidism and ophthalmopathy. TCR beta CDR3 regions were amplified from RNA transcripts. When the TCR CDR3 underwent first-round RT-PCR, the HTBI primer set was used. TCRdb reanalysed the multiplex PCR reads using MiXCR and keeps one entry per CDR3 protein. Seen here are approximately 600,000 distinct CDR3 sequences, around 20% observed once, and the top ten hold 34%. The material sequenced was blood. These receptors all come from a man younger than 40 with Graves' ophthalmopathy.

This clonotype was observed many times. The J gene is TRBJ1-6, the V gene TRBV7-2, with D maybe TRBD1 (6 bases). The germline V gene encodes CDR1 SGHTA and CDR2 FQGNSA. V was pared by 6 bases and J by 5 bases, with 11 bases between. CDR3 length: 14 amino acids. The DNA of the CDR3 is TGTGCCAGCAGACGACAGGCTGATAATTCACCCCTCCACTTT. Its protein is CASRRQADNSPLHF.

This clonotype was observed many times. The chain joins TRBV12-3 or TRBV12-4 to TRBJ1-1; maybe TRBD1 (5 bases). CDR3 length equals 15 residues. With 2 bases removed from V and 11 bases from J, the gap between germline ends came to 21 bases. CDR3: CASSLTSQGLVVAFF. CDR3 in DNA: TGTGCCAGCAGTTTAACTTCGCAGGGCCTGGTTGTGGCTTTCTTT.

This clonotype has a handful of counts. The chain recombines TRBV27 with TRBJ1-5; possible D gene TRBD1, 6 bases. CDR1 MNHEY and CDR2 SMNVEV come from the germline V gene (reference sequence). V dropped 8 bases and J dropped 4 bases, with 18 bases sitting between them. The CDR3 has 15 amino acids. Written as DNA, the CDR3 is TGTGCCAGCCGCGCGGGTGGGACACCTAATCAGCCCCAGCATTTT. Translation: CASRAGGTPNQPQHF.

J is TRBJ2-1 and V is TRBV18, with D perhaps matching TRBD2 (5 bases). Germline CDR1 is KGHSH and CDR2 is LQKENI. The V end lost 3 bases, the J end lost 5 bases, and 11 bases lay between the germline ends. There are 14 residues in the CDR3. The DNA for the CDR3 is TGTGCCAGCTCACCGAGGACTGGAAACAATGAGCAGTTCTTC. Residues: CASSPRTGNNEQFF.

V usage is TRBV11-2 and J usage is TRBJ2-2; the match to TRBD1 covers 7 bases. The germline CDR1 and CDR2 sequences are SGHAT and FQNNGV. V shed 0 bases and J 1 base; nucleotides not matched to a gene: 5. This CDR3 has 17 residues. The CDR3 loop reads CASSLDRQGLNTGELFF. For the CDR3, the DNA is TGTGCCAGCAGCTTAGACCGACAGGGTCTGAACACCGGGGAGCTGTTTTTT. The variable domain in full, with the rest retrieved from reference TRBV11-2 and TRBJ2-2, is EAGVAQSPRYKIIEKRQSVAFWCNPISGHATLYWYQQILGQGPKLLIQFQNNGVVDDSQLPKDRFSAERLKGVDSTLKIQPAKLEDSAVYLCASSLDRQGLNTGELFFGEGSRLTVL.

There are a few counts of this clonotype. V is TRBV12-3 or TRBV12-4 and J is TRBJ2-1; the match to TRBD2 covers 9 bases. This CDR3 contains 14 residues. V was clipped by 6 bases and J by 8 bases; unmatched bases: 8. CDR3 bases: TGTGCCAGCAGAACCGGACTAGCGAGTGATGAGCAGTTCTTC. Amino acids: CASRTGLASDEQFF.

The chain combines TRBV6-5 with TRBJ2-7; 7 positions match TRBD2. This CDR3 is built from 14 residues. Trimming removed 4 bases from V and 6 bases from J; junction bases left unmatched: 9. Per the germline V gene, CDR1 is MNHEY and CDR2 is SVGAGI. This CDR3 reads CASSLGEGLREQYF. The CDR3 bases are TGTGCCAGCAGTTTGGGGGAGGGCCTCCGCGAGCAGTACTTC.

The chain combines TRBV30 with TRBJ2-2; no clear D. CDR3 length: 14 residues. The germline CDR1 and CDR2 sequences are GTSNPN and SVGIG (reference sequence). Trimming took off 0 bases at V and 6 bases at J, with 11 bases between the two ends. The CDR3 DNA is TGTGCCTGGAGTGTCGCGGCCTACTCCGGGGAGCTGTTTTTT. Encoded protein: CAWSVAAYSGELFF.

The chain carries TRBV5-5 and TRBJ2-7; no clear D gene. The CDR3 totals 14 residues. The germline CDR1 and CDR2 sequences are SGHKS and YYEKEE (reference sequence). V was cut by 2 bases and J by 2 bases, with 11 bases left in between. CDR3 sequence (DNA): TGTGCCAGCAGCTTTAGGGATCAAACCTACGAGCAGTACTTC. Residues: CASSFRDQTYEQYF. Filled out from reference TRBV5-5 and TRBJ2-7, the complete variable domain reads DAGVTQSPTHLIKTRGQQVTLRCSPISGHKSVSWYQQVLGQGPQFIFQYYEKEERGRGNFPDRFSARQFPNYSSELNVNALLLGDSALYLCASSFRDQTYEQYFGPGTRLTVT.

This clonotype was observed many times. The chain joins TRBV15 to TRBJ1-2, with D possibly being TRBD1 (6 bases). Germline assignment: CDR1 LNHNV and CDR2 YYDKDF (reference sequence). With 7 bases removed from V and 2 bases from J, the gap between germline ends came to 14 bases. The CDR3 totals 14 residues. The CDR3 here is CATTRGIDNYGYTF. For the CDR3, the DNA is TGTGCCACCACAAGGGGGATTGACAACTATGGCTACACCTTC.

V and J are TRBV10-3 and TRBJ2-2; unclear D gene. V lost 6 bases and J 2 bases, leaving 16 bases between the germline ends. The CDR3 has 16 amino acids. Germline CDR1 is ENHRY and CDR2 is SYGVKD. CDR3 residues: CAISYLYQENTGELFF. In DNA form, the CDR3 reads TGTGCCATCAGCTATCTATACCAAGAAAACACCGGGGAGCTGTTTTTT.

This clonotype was counted between two and nine times. The gene calls are TRBV6-1 and TRBJ1-2; 9 positions match TRBD1. Germline V CDR1 and CDR2: MNHNS, SASEGT. Trimming cost V 5 bases and J 3 bases; bases outside gene matches: 10. This CDR3 has 16 residues. The CDR3 DNA is TGTGCCAGCAGTTACCGACAGGGGGTTACGTACTATGGCTACACCTTC. It encodes CASSYRQGVTYYGYTF.

The chain combines TRBV2 with TRBJ1-5; D not certain. Trimming cost V 5 bases and J 7 bases, with 12 bases left between them. Germline values: CDR1 SNHLY, CDR2 FYNNEI. The CDR3 totals 13 residues. CDR3 amino acids: CASSIKDEQPQHF. The CDR3, as DNA: TGTGCCAGCAGTATAAAGGACGAGCAGCCCCAGCATTTT. The entire variable domain, with the rest obtained from reference TRBV2 and TRBJ1-5, is as follows: EPEVTQTPSHQVTQMGQEVILRCVPISNHLYFYWYRQILGQKVEFLVSFYNNEISEKSEIFDDQFSVERPDGSNFTLKIRSTKLEDSAMYFCASSIKDEQPQHFGDGTRLSIL.

This clonotype was seen ten or more times. This rearrangement joins TRBV10-3 to TRBJ2-1; D not certain. V lost 8 bases to trimming and J lost 4 bases, with 12 bases between them. The length of the CDR3 is 13 residues. Germline V gene lookup returns CDR1 ENHRY and CDR2 SYGVKD. CDR3 sequence: CAIEGREYNEQFF. CDR3 sequence (DNA): TGTGCCATCGAAGGTAGAGAATACAATGAGCAGTTCTTC.

This chain joins TRBV5-4 and TRBJ1-3, with D uncertain. CDR3 length: 15 residues. Trimming stripped 2 bases from V and 0 bases from J, with 9 bases between. Germline CDR1 reads SGHNT; CDR2 reads YYREEE (reference sequence). The CDR3 here is CASSFNGLSGNTIYF. The CDR3 bases are TGTGCCAGCAGCTTTAACGGGCTCTCTGGAAACACCATATATTTT.

This clonotype was seen more than once but under ten times. The V gene is TRBV30, the J gene TRBJ2-7, with 9 nucleotides matching TRBD2. V gave up 2 bases and J gave up 6 bases; unmatched junction bases: 8. The CDR3 extends over 14 amino acids. CDR1 and CDR2 from the germline V gene are GTSNPN and SVGIG (reference sequence). In nucleotides, the CDR3 is TGTGCCTGGAGTTCTGAACTAGCGGGTAGCGAGCAGTACTTC. It translates to CAWSSELAGSEQYF.

This clonotype was seen at least ten times. The gene calls are TRBV5-5 and TRBJ2-1; D gene uncertain. This CDR3 is 15 amino acids long. The germline CDR1 and CDR2 sequences are SGHKS and YYEKEE (reference sequence). Trimming shortened V by 1 base and J by 1 base, and 9 bases separated the two germline ends. In DNA form, the CDR3 reads TGTGCCAGCAGCTTGCTAAATCGTTCCTACAATGAGCAGTTCTTC. Residues: CASSLLNRSYNEQFF.

The chain joins TRBV13 to TRBJ2-1; 10 bases map to TRBD2. This CDR3 spans 15 amino acids. CDR1 is PRHDT, CDR2 FYEKMQ, per germline (reference sequence). Trimming removed 2 bases from V and 7 bases from J; junction bases left unmatched: 5. The CDR3 loop is CASSLQAGGPNEQFF. The CDR3 DNA follows: TGTGCCAGCAGCTTACAAGCGGGAGGGCCTAATGAGCAGTTCTTC.

This clonotype has only a few counts. V usage is TRBV2 and J usage is TRBJ2-2; TRBD1 or TRBD2 may be the D gene (6 bases each). The germline V gene has CDR1 SNHLY and CDR2 FYNNEI. Trimming pared 11 bases from V and 5 bases from J, leaving 12 bases between. This CDR3 region has 12 residues. This chain's CDR3 is CAGQGGTGELFF. CDR3 DNA: TGTGCCGGCCAAGGGGGGACCGGGGAGCTGTTTTTT.

This clonotype showed up just a few times. The chain has TRBV5-1 and TRBJ2-7, with 10 bases lining up with TRBD1. J lost 0 bases, V lost 2 bases, and 8 bases had no gene match. Germline CDR1 and CDR2: SGHRS and YFSETQ. CDR3 length: 17 amino acids. CDR3 sequence (DNA): TGCGCCAGCAGCTTTGGGACAGGGGAGCCCTTCTCCTACGAGCAGTACTTC. Protein product: CASSFGTGEPFSYEQYF.

The chain has TRBV12-3 or TRBV12-4 and TRBJ2-4; 8 positions match TRBD1. V trimming: 5 bases; J trimming: 6 bases; junction bases outside the gene matches: 6. The length of the CDR3 is 14 residues. In DNA, the CDR3 is TGTGCCAGCAGTCTGCGACAGGGGTCAAACATTCAGTACTTC. It codes for CASSLRQGSNIQYF.

The CDR3 DNA reads TGTGCCAGCAGCCGTCAGGGCACAGATACGCAGTATTTT. Protein product: CASSRQGTDTQYF. This chain joins TRBV7-2 and TRBJ2-3; D is unresolved. The V end lost 5 bases, the J end lost 1 base, and 7 bases lay between the germline ends. The CDR3 sequence is 13 residues long. Germline assignment: CDR1 SGHTA and CDR2 FQGNSA.

This clonotype was counted only a few times. The genes are TRBV19 and TRBJ1-1, with 8 bases that match TRBD1. V lost 5 bases to trimming and J lost 4 bases; unmatched junction nucleotides: 6. Germline V gene lookup returns CDR1 LNHDA and CDR2 SQIVND (reference sequence). The CDR3 spans 14 residues. This CDR3 reads CASSAGQAGTEAFF. The DNA for the CDR3 is TGTGCCAGTAGTGCGGGACAGGCTGGCACTGAAGCTTTCTTT.

The V gene is TRBV28, the J gene TRBJ1-6; 9 nucleotides agree with TRBD1. Unmatched junction bases numbered 7, after V lost 6 bases and J lost 7 bases. The CDR3 has 15 residues. CDR1 MDHEN and CDR2 SYDVKM come from the germline V gene. The CDR3 reads CASSQAGTGNSPLHF. CDR3 bases: TGTGCCAGCAGCCAGGCCGGGACAGGGAATTCACCCCTCCACTTT.

The J gene is TRBJ1-2, the V gene TRBV11-2; TRBD1 matches 10 bases. V lost 5 bases and J lost 2; bases outside the gene matches: 8. Germline V lookup: CDR1 SGHAT, CDR2 FQNNGV. CDR3 length: 16 amino acids. The CDR3 loop reads CASSPRTGGFNYGYTF. In nucleotides, the CDR3 is TGTGCCAGCAGCCCAAGGACAGGGGGGTTCAACTATGGCTACACCTTC.

This clonotype was picked up many times. The chain has TRBV5-1 and TRBJ2-7, with D possibly being TRBD1 (5 bases). Germline CDR1 reads SGHRS; CDR2 reads YFSETQ. Deletions cut 4 bases from V and 1 base from J, with 15 bases between. The CDR3 is 15 residues long. CDR3 bases: TGCGCCAGCAGCGGAAGACAGCCCGGTTCCTACGAGCAGTACTTC. It is translated as CASSGRQPGSYEQYF.

This clonotype was recorded once. The chain uses TRBV6-9 and TRBJ2-2; D not resolved. This CDR3 contains 14 residues. Germline V gives CDR1 MNHGY, CDR2 SVAAGI. V was shortened by 4 bases and J by 1 base, with 7 bases between the two germline ends. Here the CDR3 reads CASSSPVNTGELFF. CDR3 bases: TGTGCCAGCAGTTCACCAGTGAACACCGGGGAGCTGTTTTTT.

This clonotype was seen only a few times. The V call is TRBV20-1, the J call TRBJ2-7; TRBD2 agrees at 11 bases. Germline CDR1 reads DFQATT; CDR2 reads SNEGSKA (reference sequence). This CDR3 contains 16 residues. The J segment lost 1 base and the V segment lost 1 base, leaving 6 bases of the junction unmatched. The CDR3 loop reads CSARAGGLAASYEQYF. The CDR3 nucleotides are TGCAGTGCTAGAGCAGGGGGACTAGCGGCTTCCTACGAGCAGTACTTC.

V is TRBV7-9 and J is TRBJ1-4; D unresolved. This CDR3 spans 13 amino acids. The germline gives CDR1 SEHNR, CDR2 FQNEAQ (reference sequence). The V end was cut by 7 bases, the J end by 7 bases, with 13 bases between. The CDR3 loop reads CASTNRYPEKLFF. The CDR3 bases are TGTGCCAGCACCAACCGGTATCCTGAAAAACTGTTTTTT.

On this clonotype: A much more abundant neighbour one base away suggests this may be a read error. The V and J genes are TRBV20-1 and TRBJ1-1, with D possibly TRBD1 on 6 matching bases. Germline assignment: CDR1 DFQATT and CDR2 SNEGSKA (reference sequence). The CDR3 extends over 14 amino acids. In DNA form, the CDR3 reads TGCAGTGCCCGTTTGGGGGGGGCTGGCACTGAATCTTTCTTT. Its protein product is CSARLGGAGTESFF.

This clonotype was seen at least ten times. The chain employs TRBV28 and TRBJ2-3; D unresolved. Trimming pared 4 bases from V and 6 bases from J, leaving 14 bases between. The CDR3 length is 14 residues. Germline V gene lookup returns CDR1 MDHEN and CDR2 SYDVKM. This CDR3 is CASSSDGPYDTQYF. In DNA, the CDR3 is TGTGCCAGCAGTTCAGATGGGCCGTACGATACGCAGTATTTT.